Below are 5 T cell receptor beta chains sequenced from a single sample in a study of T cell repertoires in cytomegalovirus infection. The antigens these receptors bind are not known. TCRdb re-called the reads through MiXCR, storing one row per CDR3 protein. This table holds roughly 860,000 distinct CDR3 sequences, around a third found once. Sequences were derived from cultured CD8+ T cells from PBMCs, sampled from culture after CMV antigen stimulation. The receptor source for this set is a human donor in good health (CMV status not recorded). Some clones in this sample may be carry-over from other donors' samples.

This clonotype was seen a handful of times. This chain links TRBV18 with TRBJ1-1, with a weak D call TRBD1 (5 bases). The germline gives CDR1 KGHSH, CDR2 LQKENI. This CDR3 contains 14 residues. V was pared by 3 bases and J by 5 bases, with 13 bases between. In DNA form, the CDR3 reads TGTGCCAGCTCACCGTCGGGACCGAGAACTGAAGCTTTCTTT. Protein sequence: CASSPSGPRTEAFF.

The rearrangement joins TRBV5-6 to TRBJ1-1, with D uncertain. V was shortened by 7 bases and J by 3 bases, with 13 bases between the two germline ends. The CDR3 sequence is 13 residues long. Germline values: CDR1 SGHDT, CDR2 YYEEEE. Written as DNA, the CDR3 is TGTGCCAGCGCCCCTGTCGGGCACACTGAAGCTTTCTTT. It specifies CASAPVGHTEAFF.

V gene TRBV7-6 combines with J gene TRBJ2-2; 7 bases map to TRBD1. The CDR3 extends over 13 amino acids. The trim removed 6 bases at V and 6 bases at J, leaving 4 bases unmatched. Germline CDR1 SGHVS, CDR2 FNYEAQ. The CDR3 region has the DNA TGTGCCAGCAGGACAGGGTTGTCCGGGGAGCTGTTTTTT. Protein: CASRTGLSGELFF. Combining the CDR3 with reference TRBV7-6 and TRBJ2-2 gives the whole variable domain GAGVSQSPRYKVTKRGQDVALRCDPISGHVSLYWYRQALGQGPEFLTYFNYEAQQDKSGLPNDRFSAERPEGSISTLTIQRTEQRDSAMYRCASRTGLSGELFFGEGSRLTVL.

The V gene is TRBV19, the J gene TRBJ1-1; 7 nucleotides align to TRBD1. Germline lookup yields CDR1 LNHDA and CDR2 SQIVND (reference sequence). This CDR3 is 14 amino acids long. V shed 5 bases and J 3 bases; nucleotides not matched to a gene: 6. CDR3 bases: TGTGCCAGTAGTGAACAGGGGATTCACACTGAAGCTTTCTTT. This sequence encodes CASSEQGIHTEAFF.

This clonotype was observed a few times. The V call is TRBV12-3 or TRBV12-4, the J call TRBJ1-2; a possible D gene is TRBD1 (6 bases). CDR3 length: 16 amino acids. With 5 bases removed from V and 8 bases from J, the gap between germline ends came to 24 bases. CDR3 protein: CASSPTPLGGLGGYTF. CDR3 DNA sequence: TGTGCCAGCAGTCCCACACCCCTTGGGGGCCTAGGAGGCTACACCTTC.